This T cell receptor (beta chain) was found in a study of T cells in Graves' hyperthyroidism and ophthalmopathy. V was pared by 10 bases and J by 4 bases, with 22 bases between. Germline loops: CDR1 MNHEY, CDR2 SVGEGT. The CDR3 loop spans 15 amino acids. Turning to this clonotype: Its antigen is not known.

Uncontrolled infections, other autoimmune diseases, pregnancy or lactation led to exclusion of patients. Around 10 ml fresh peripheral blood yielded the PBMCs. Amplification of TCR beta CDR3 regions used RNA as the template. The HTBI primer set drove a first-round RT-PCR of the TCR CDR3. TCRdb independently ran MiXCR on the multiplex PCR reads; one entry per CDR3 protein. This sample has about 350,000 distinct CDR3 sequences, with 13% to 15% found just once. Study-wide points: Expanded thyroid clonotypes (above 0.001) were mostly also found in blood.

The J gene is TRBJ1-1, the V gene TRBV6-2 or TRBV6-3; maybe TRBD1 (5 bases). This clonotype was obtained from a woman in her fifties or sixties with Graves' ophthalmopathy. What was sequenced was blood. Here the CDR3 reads CATNSNGQGLTEAFF. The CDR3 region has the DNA TGTGCCACAAACTCCAACGGGCAGGGCCTCACTGAAGCTTTCTTT.